The following is a T cell receptor beta chain sequence with its context. The sample originates from a study of blood T cell repertoires in COVID-19. The CDR3 runs to 13 residues. Trimming at V came to 2 bases and at J to 10 bases, leaving 7 bases not matched to a gene. The participants were between 18 and 89 years old and came from under 25 US areas. Participants' own reports of clinical history determined their cohort assignment. Per the original data handling: Estimation of nucleated cell counts was performed using reference gene primer amplification. TCRdb's copy holds only in-frame clones and misses some; the assay was immunoSEQ multiplex PCR. For V, J and clone size, that table is used; D and trimming come from the DNA. The table lists hundreds of thousands of clones, roughly nine tenths of them singletons.

The sequencing sample was made of PBMCs or T cells enriched from blood (not recorded which). The clonotype originates from a woman in her 40s who had recovered from COVID-19. The chain joins TRBV12-3 or TRBV12-4 to TRBJ1-2; 7 bases are shared with TRBD1. CDR3 loop: CASSLIGQDPYTF. CDR3 DNA sequence: TGTGCCAGCAGTTTAATAGGACAGGACCCCTACACCTTC.